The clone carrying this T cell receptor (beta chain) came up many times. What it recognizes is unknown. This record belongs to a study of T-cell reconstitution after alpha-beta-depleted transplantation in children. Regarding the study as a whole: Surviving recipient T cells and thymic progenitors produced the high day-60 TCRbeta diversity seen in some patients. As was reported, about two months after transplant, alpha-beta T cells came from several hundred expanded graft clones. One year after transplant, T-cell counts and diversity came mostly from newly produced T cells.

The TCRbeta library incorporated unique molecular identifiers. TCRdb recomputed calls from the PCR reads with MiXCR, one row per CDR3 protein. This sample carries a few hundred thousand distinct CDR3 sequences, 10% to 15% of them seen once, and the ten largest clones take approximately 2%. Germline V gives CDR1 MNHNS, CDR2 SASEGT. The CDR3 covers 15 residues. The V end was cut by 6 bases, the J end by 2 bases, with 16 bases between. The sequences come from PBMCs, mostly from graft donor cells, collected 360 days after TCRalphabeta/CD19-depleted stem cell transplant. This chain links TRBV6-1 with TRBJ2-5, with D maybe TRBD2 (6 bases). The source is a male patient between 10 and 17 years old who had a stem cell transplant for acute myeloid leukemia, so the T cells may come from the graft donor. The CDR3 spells CASSLPGGRQETQYF. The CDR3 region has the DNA TGTGCCAGCAGCCTACCAGGAGGGAGGCAAGAGACCCAGTACTTC.